Listed here are 21 T cell receptor beta chains from one sample, sequenced in a study of T-cell memory formation after mild COVID-19. TCRdb processed the 5' RACE reads anew with MiXCR; each CDR3 protein has one entry. This repertoire shows approximately 430,000 distinct CDR3 sequences, 20% to 30% found once; its top ten account for around 13%. Sequencing used PBMCs or a T cell subset sorted from them (not recorded which). The origin of the receptors is an adult woman who had mild COVID-19 (a few samples of this study predate the infection). Cell type and time point are not known.

This chain joins TRBV7-9 and TRBJ2-1; D is unresolved. The CDR3 runs to 12 residues. Germline values: CDR1 SEHNR, CDR2 FQNEAQ (reference sequence). V was clipped by 1 base and J by 9 bases, with 7 bases between them. CDR3 nucleotides: TGTGCCAGCAGCTTAGGTCTGCGTGAGCAGTTCTTC. It translates to CASSLGLREQFF.

This clonotype has more than one count but fewer than ten. The rearrangement links TRBV3-1 to TRBJ2-1; D not resolved. The V end was cut by 4 bases, the J end by 0 bases, with 4 bases between. This CDR3 spans 13 amino acids. Germline CDR1 and CDR2: LGHDT and YNNKEL (reference sequence). The DNA of the CDR3 is TGTGCCAGCAGCCTAGTCTCCTACAATGAGCAGTTCTTC. Its translation is CASSLVSYNEQFF.

This clonotype was seen once. The V and J genes are TRBV6-2 or TRBV6-3 and TRBJ1-5; possible D gene TRBD1, 5 bases. The length of the CDR3 is 18 residues. The germline gives CDR1 MNHEY, CDR2 SVGEGT. Trimming removed 2 bases from V and 0 bases from J, with 17 bases in between. The CDR3 nucleotides read TGTGCCAGCAGTTACCCAATTGGACACATCCGTAGCAATCAGCCCCAGCATTTT. Translation gives CASSYPIGHIRSNQPQHF.

The gene calls are TRBV7-2 and TRBJ2-1; 8 bases align to TRBD1. Germline V gene data show CDR1 as SGHTA and CDR2 as FQGNSA. Trimming at V came to 5 bases and at J to 4 bases, leaving 7 bases not matched to a gene. The CDR3 is 15 amino acids. The CDR3 DNA sequence: TGTGCCAGCAGCGGGAACAGGGGGTCATACAATGAGCAGTTCTTC. Protein product: CASSGNRGSYNEQFF. The full variable domain, its missing parts supplied by reference TRBV7-2 and TRBJ2-1, is GAGVSQSPSNKVTEKGKDVELRCDPISGHTALYWYRQSLGQGLEFLIYFQGNSAPDKSGLPSDRFSAERTGGSVSTLTIQRTQQEDSAVYLCASSGNRGSYNEQFFGPGTRLTVL.

The V gene is TRBV21-1, the J gene TRBJ2-2; TRBD1 was called by the table and not checked on the DNA. TRBV21-1 is reported as a pseudogene. This CDR3 has 18 amino acids. The chain's CDR3 is CASSAFSGTGRNTGELFF. The CDR3 nucleotides read TGTGCCAGCAGCGCCTTCTCCGGGACAGGGAGGAACACCGGGGAGCTGTTTTTT.

This clonotype was observed a few times. V is TRBV7-2 and J is TRBJ2-1, with D tentatively TRBD1 or TRBD2 (5 bases each). The CDR3 consists of 14 residues. Germline V gene sequence: CDR1 SGHTA, CDR2 FQGNSA. Trimming cost V 5 bases and J 7 bases, with 15 bases left between them. The chain's CDR3 is CASSRRDGLNEQFF. DNA for the CDR3: TGTGCCAGCAGCCGCCGGGACGGGTTGAATGAGCAGTTCTTC.

CDR3 sequence: CASSQGRQGTDGYTF. DNA of the CDR3: TGTGCCAGCAGCCAAGGTCGGCAGGGGACGGATGGCTACACCTTC. The chain has TRBV4-2 and TRBJ1-2, with a tentative D call TRBD1 (6 bases). The length of the CDR3 is 15 residues. V lost 1 base, J lost 6 bases, and 15 bases lay in between. Germline assignment: CDR1 LGHNA and CDR2 YNFKEQ.

The rearrangement joins TRBV27 to TRBJ2-5, with D unclear. V was clipped by 5 bases and J by 5 bases, with 18 bases between them. CDR1 is MNHEY, CDR2 SMNVEV, per germline (reference sequence). The CDR3 consists of 15 residues. This CDR3 reads CASSPLPGPAETQYF. CDR3 in DNA: TGTGCCAGCAGTCCCTTACCGGGTCCCGCGGAGACCCAGTACTTC.

This clonotype was seen at least ten times. CDR3 protein: CASSLEQGRRQYF. CDR3 nucleotides: TGCGCCAGCAGCTTGGAACAGGGAAGGAGGCAGTACTTC. The V call is TRBV5-1, the J call TRBJ2-7, with D possibly being TRBD1 (6 bases). The ends were cut back, 0 bases at V and 9 bases at J, with 13 bases in the middle. The length of the CDR3 is 13 residues. CDR1 SGHRS and CDR2 YFSETQ come from the germline V gene.

In its sample, this clonotype was seen a few times. The chain has TRBV6-2 or TRBV6-3 and TRBJ2-1, with TRBD2 identical over 10 bases. V trimming: 6 bases; J trimming: 0 bases; junction bases outside the gene matches: 5. The CDR3 spans 16 residues. CDR1 and CDR2 from the germline V gene are MNHEY and SVGEGT. The CDR3 bases are TGTGCCAGCAGAGGAGCGGGGGGGAGCTCCTACAATGAGCAGTTCTTC. Translating it yields CASRGAGGSSYNEQFF.

This clonotype turned up a few times. The gene calls are TRBV11-2 and TRBJ1-2, with D possibly being TRBD1 (5 bases). V was clipped by 6 bases and J by 3 bases, with 14 bases between them. This CDR3 is 14 amino acids long. Germline V gene lookup returns CDR1 SGHAT and CDR2 FQNNGV. CDR3 bases: TGTGCCAGCAGTACAGGCCCGCTTGACTATGGCTACACCTTC. Protein sequence: CASSTGPLDYGYTF.

The CDR3 loop is CASSRSPTGTLHEQYF. CDR3 DNA sequence: TGTGCCAGCAGTCGAAGCCCAACAGGGACCCTTCACGAGCAGTACTTC. This sequence joins TRBV27 and TRBJ2-7; possible D gene TRBD1, 6 bases. The germline V and J ends were trimmed by 5 bases and 5 bases, with 22 bases remaining between them. This CDR3 has 16 residues. Germline CDR1 is MNHEY and CDR2 is SMNVEV (reference sequence).

In this sample, this clonotype turned up a few times. This sequence joins TRBV7-9 and TRBJ2-1; D gene unclear. Germline-derived CDR1 and CDR2 are SEHNR and FQNEAQ (reference sequence). V was trimmed by 5 bases and J by 8 bases, leaving 13 bases between them. This CDR3 has 13 residues. CDR3 nucleotide sequence: TGTGCCAGCAGCCTTGGTGGGAAGGATGAGCAGTTCTTC. This codes for CASSLGGKDEQFF.

Only one count was recorded for this clonotype. The gene calls are TRBV20-1 and TRBJ1-5; D unresolved. This CDR3 is 14 amino acids long. Per the germline V gene, CDR1 is DFQATT and CDR2 is SNEGSKA (reference sequence). Trimming removed 0 bases at V and 3 bases at J, with 9 bases between. CDR3 sequence (DNA): TGCAGTGCTAGAGATCTACGGTACAATCAGCCCCAGCATTTT. Its protein product is CSARDLRYNQPQHF.

The V and J genes are TRBV20-1 and TRBJ1-1; D is perhaps TRBD1 (5 bases). Germline V gene lookup returns CDR1 DFQATT and CDR2 SNEGSKA (reference sequence). This CDR3 region has 14 residues. Trimming cost V 0 bases and J 4 bases, with 12 bases left between them. DNA for the CDR3: TGCAGTGCTAGAGATAGAGGGGCCGGCACTGAAGCTTTCTTT. Amino acids: CSARDRGAGTEAFF.

DNA for the CDR3: TGTGCCAGCAGCTTAATGGGGACTAGCGCAATCACCGGGGAGCTGTTTTTT. Translation gives CASSLMGTSAITGELFF. This chain links TRBV7-3 with TRBJ2-2, with 10 bases aligning to TRBD2. Per the germline V gene, CDR1 is SGHTA and CDR2 is FQGTGA. V lost 1 base and J lost 4; bases outside the gene matches: 6. The CDR3 contains 17 residues.

This clonotype appeared a few times. The rearrangement joins TRBV11-3 to TRBJ2-2, with 8 bases fitting TRBD2. V was pared by 5 bases and J by 1 base, with 6 bases of the junction left unmatched. This CDR3 contains 16 residues. Germline CDR1 and CDR2: SGHNT and YENEEA. This CDR3 is CASSISGTRNTGELFF. The CDR3 DNA follows: TGTGCCAGCAGCATTAGCGGGACAAGGAACACCGGGGAGCTGTTTTTT. The full variable domain, completed using reference TRBV11-3 and TRBJ2-2, is EAGVVQSPRYKIIEKKQPVAFWCNPISGHNTLYWYLQNLGQGPELLIRYENEEAVDDSQLPKDRFSAERLKGVDSTLKIQPAELGDSAVYLCASSISGTRNTGELFFGEGSRLTVL.

This clonotype was picked up a small number of times. This chain uses TRBV5-1 with TRBJ1-1; maybe TRBD1 (5 bases). CDR1 and CDR2 (germline): SGHRS, YFSETQ. This CDR3 comprises 15 residues. V dropped 4 bases and J dropped 6 bases, with 19 bases sitting between them. CDR3 DNA: TGCGCCAGCAGCGTGACAGCGACAAACGGCGCTGAAGCTTTCTTT. This gives the protein CASSVTATNGAEAFF.

This clonotype turned up a few times. This chain connects TRBV7-9 to TRBJ2-1; D might be TRBD2 (6 bases). Germline values: CDR1 SEHNR, CDR2 FQNEAQ (reference sequence). This CDR3 has 15 amino acids. V lost 3 bases, J lost 7 bases, and 16 bases lay in between. CDR3 in DNA: TGTGCCAGCAGCTTCCAGGACTACCCTTTAAATGAGCAGTTCTTC. As protein: CASSFQDYPLNEQFF.

The rearrangement links TRBV15 to TRBJ2-5; weak D call: TRBD2 (5 bases). The CDR3 is 13 residues long. CDR1 and CDR2 (germline): LNHNV, YYDKDF (reference sequence). V lost 0 bases, J lost 4 bases, and 6 bases lay in between. This CDR3 reads CATSRDRGETQYF. The CDR3 DNA reads as TGTGCCACCAGCAGAGATCGGGGAGAGACCCAGTACTTC. The full variable domain, completed using reference TRBV15 and TRBJ2-5, is DAMVIQNPRYQVTQFGKPVTLSCSQTLNHNVMYWYQQKSSQAPKLLFHYYDKDFNNEADTPDNFQSRRPNTSFCFLDIRSPGLGDTAMYLCATSRDRGETQYFGPGTRLLVL.

This clonotype showed up just a few times. DNA for the CDR3: TGTGCCACCGAGCTTAGTCCCGGGCCCAATGAGCAGTTCTTC. This translates into CATELSPGPNEQFF. This chain links TRBV7-9 with TRBJ2-1; D gene ambiguous. CDR1 SEHNR and CDR2 FQNEAQ come from the germline V gene (reference sequence). The V gene lost 10 bases and the J gene lost 6 bases, with 19 bases spanning the gap. The CDR3 runs 14 residues.